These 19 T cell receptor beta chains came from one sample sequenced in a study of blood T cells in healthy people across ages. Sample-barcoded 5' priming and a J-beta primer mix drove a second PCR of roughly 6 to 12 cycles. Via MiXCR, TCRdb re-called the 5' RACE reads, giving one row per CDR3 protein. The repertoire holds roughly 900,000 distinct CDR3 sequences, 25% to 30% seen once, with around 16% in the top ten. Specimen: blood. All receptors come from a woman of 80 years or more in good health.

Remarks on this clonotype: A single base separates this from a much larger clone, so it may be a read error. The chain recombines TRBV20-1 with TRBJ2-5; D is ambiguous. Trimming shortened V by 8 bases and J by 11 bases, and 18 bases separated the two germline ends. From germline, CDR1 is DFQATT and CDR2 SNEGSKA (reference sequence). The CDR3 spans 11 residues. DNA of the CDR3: TGCAGTACTCGCCTCTACAATGAGCAGTACTTC. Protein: CSTRLYNEQYF.

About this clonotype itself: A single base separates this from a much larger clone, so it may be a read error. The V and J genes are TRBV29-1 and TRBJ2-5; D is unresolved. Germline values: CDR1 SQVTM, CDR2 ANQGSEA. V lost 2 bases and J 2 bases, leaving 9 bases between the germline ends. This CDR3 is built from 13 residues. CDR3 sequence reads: CSVERVPQETQYF. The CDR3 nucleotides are TGCAGCGTTGAAAGGGTCCCTCAAGAGACCCAGTACTTC.

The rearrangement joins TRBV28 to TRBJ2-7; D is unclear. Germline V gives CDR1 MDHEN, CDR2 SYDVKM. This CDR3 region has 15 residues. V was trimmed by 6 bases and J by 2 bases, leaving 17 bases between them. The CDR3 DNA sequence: TGTGCCAGCAGCCCAACAGCCCCTAGGACCTACGAGCAGTACTTC. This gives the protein CASSPTAPRTYEQYF.

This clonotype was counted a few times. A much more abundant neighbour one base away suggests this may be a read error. The CDR3 protein is CASSQLGTGGDGADVLTF. The CDR3 DNA sequence: TGTGCCAGCAGCCAGCTCGGGACAGGGGGAGATGGGGCCGACGTCCTGACTTTC. The rearrangement uses TRBV7-9 and TRBJ2-6; 11 positions match TRBD1. The germline V gene has CDR1 SEHNR and CDR2 FQNEAQ (reference sequence). CDR3 length: 18 amino acids.

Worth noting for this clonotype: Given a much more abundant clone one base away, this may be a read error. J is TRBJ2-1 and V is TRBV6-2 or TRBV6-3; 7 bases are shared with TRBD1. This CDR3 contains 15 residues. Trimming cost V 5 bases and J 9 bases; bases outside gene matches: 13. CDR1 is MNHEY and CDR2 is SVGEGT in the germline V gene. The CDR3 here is CASSQGQVIRTEQFF. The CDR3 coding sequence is TGTGCCAGCAGTCAAGGACAGGTTATACGGACTGAGCAGTTCTTC.

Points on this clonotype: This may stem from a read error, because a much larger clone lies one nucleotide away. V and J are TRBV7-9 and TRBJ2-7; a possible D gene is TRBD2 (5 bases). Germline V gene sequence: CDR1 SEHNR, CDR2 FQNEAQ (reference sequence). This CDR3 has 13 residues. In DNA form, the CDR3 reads TGTGCCAGCTGCTTAGTGTCGGGGTTAACCCAGTACTTC. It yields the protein CASCLVSGLTQYF.

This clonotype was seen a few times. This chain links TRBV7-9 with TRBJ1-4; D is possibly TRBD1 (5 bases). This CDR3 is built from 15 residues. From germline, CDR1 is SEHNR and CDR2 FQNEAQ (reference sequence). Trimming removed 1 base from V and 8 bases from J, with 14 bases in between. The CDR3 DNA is TGTGCCAGCAGCTTAGTAGGGGCAGGGACCGAAAAACTGTTTTTT. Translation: CASSLVGAGTEKLFF.

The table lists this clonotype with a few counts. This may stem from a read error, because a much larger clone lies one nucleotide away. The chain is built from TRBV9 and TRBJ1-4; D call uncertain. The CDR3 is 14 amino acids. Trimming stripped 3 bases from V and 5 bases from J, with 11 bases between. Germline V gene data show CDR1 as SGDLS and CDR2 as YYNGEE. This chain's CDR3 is CASSGGGPNEKLFF. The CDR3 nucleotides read TGTGCCAGCAGCGGAGGAGGGCCGAATGAAAAACTGTTTTTT.

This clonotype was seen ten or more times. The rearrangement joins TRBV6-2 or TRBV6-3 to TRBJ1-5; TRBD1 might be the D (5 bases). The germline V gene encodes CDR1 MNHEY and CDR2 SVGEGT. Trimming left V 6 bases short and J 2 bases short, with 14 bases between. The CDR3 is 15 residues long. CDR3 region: CASRQQVNRNQPQHF. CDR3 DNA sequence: TGTGCCAGCAGACAACAGGTGAATCGCAATCAGCCCCAGCATTTT.

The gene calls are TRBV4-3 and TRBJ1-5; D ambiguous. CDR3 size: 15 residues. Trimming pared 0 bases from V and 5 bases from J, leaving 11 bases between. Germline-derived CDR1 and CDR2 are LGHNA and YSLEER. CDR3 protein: CASSQEKTDYQPQHF. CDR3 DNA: TGCGCCAGCAGCCAAGAGAAAACGGATTATCAGCCCCAGCATTTT.

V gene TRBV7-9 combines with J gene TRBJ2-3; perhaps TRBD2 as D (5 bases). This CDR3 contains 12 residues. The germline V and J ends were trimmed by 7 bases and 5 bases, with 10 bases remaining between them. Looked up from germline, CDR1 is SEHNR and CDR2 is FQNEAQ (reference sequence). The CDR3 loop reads CASTTGKDTQYF. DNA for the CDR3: TGTGCCAGCACGACCGGGAAAGATACGCAGTATTTT.

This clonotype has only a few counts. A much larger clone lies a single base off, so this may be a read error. The CDR3 region has the DNA TGTGCCAGCAGTCAGGTCGGTCTAGCAGATGCGCAGTATTTT. Its translation: CASSQVGLADAQYF. The chain has TRBV12-3 or TRBV12-4 and TRBJ2-3, with D maybe TRBD2 (5 bases). The CDR3 is 14 residues long.

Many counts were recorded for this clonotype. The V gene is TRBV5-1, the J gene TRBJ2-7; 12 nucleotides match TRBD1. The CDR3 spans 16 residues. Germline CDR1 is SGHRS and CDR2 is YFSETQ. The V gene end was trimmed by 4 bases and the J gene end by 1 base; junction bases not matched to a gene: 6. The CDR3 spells CASSPEGQGASYEQYF. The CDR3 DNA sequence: TGCGCCAGCAGCCCGGAGGGACAGGGGGCGTCCTACGAGCAGTACTTC.

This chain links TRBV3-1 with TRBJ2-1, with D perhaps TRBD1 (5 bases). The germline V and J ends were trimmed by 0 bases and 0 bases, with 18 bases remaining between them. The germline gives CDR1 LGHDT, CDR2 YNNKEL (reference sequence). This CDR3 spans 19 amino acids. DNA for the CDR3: TGTGCCAGCAGCCAAGAAGGGCGAGACAGACCGAGCTCCTACAATGAGCAGTTCTTC. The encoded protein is CASSQEGRDRPSSYNEQFF.

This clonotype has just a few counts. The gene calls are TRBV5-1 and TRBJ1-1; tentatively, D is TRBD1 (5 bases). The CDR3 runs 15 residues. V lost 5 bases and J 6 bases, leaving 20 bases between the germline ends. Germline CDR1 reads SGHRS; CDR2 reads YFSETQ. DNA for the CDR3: TGCGCCAGCAGGCGGGGGGGAACACTGGGCCCTGAAGCTTTCTTT. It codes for CASRRGGTLGPEAFF.

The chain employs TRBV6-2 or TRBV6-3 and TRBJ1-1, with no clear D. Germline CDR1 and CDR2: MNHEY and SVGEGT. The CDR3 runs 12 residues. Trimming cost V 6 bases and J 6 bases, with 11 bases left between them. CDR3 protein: CASSHTGAEAFF. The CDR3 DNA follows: TGTGCCAGCAGCCACACTGGGGCTGAAGCTTTCTTT.

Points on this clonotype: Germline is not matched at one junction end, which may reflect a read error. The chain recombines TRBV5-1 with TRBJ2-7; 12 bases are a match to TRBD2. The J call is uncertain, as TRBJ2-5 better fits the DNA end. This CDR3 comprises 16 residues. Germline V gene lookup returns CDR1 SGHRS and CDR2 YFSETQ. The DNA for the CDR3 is TGCGCCGGCAGCTTTACTAGCGGGGGGTTGGGAGAGACCCAGTACTTC. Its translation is CAGSFTSGGLGETQYF.

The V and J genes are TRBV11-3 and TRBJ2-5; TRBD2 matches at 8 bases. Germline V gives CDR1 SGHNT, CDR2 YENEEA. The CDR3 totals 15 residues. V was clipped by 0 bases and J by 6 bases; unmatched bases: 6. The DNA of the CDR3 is TGTGCCAGCAGCTTAGAGCGGAGACTAGCGAAGACCCAGTACTTC. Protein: CASSLERRLAKTQYF. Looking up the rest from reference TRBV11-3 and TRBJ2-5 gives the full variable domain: EAGVVQSPRYKIIEKKQPVAFWCNPISGHNTLYWYLQNLGQGPELLIRYENEEAVDDSQLPKDRFSAERLKGVDSTLKIQPAELGDSAVYLCASSLERRLAKTQYFGPGTRLLVL.

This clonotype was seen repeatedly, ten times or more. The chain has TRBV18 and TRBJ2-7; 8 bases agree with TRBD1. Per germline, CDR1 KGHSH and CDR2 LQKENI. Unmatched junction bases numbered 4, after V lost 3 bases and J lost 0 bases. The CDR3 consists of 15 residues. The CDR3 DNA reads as TGTGCCAGCTCACCGTCGACAGGGGCCTCCTACGAGCAGTACTTC. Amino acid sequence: CASSPSTGASYEQYF.